The TCR beta chain under discussion was sequenced for a study of blood T cell repertoires in COVID-19. Study at large: Sites across the United States, Italy and Spain contributed samples from acute and convalescent COVID-19. In each case, the material was cDNA or gDNA derived from T cells, B-cell-depleted T cells, or PBMCs.

Authors' analysis steps: Amplification from reference gene primers served as the basis for estimated nucleated cell counts. Clones were read by immunoSEQ multiplex PCR, and TCRdb kept only the in-frame ones, dropping some. V and J calls and clone size are as listed in that table; D and trimming were resolved from the DNA. The table lists about 170,000 clones, about 74% of them singletons. The sequence came from a woman of 80 years or more with acute or convalescent COVID-19. Sequencing was carried out using peripheral blood.

In nucleotides, the CDR3 is TGTGCCAGCAGCCCCGGCTCGGGACTATTTAACAATGAGCAGTTCTTC. Residues: CASSPGSGLFNNEQFF. V usage is TRBV7-6 and J usage is TRBJ2-1; TRBD2 aligns across 7 bases. Germline lookup yields CDR1 SGHVS and CDR2 FNYEAQ. Trimming removed 5 bases from V and 5 bases from J; junction bases left unmatched: 12. The CDR3 consists of 16 residues.